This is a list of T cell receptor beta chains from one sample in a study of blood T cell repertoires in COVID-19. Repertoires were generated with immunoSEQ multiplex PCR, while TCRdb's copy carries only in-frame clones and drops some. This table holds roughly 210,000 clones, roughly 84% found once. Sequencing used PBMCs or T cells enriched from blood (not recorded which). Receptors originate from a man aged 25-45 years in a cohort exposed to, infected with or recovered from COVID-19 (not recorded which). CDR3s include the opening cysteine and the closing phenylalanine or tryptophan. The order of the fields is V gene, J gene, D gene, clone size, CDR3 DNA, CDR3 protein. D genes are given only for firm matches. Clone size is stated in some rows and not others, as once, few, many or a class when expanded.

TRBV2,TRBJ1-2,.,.,TGTGCCAGCAGCGCGGGGGAGAGCTATGGCTACACCTTC,CASSAGESYGYTF
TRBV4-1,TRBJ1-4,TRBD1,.,TGCGCCAGCAGCCCCCTCGACAGGGCGGATGAAAAACTGTTTTTT,CASSPLDRADEKLFF
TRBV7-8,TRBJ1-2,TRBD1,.,TGTGCCAGCAGACACAACAGGGGGTCCTATGGCTACACCTTC,CASRHNRGSYGYTF
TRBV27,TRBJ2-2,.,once,TGTGCCAGCAGTTTAGAGGTCGGTCGCACCGGGGAGCTGTTTTTT,CASSLEVGRTGELFF
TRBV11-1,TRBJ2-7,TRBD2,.,TGTGCCAGCAGCTTCGGACTAGCGGGAGGGTACGAGCAGTACTTC,CASSFGLAGGYEQYF
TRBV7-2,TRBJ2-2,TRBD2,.,TGTGCCAGCAGCCCTCAGGGAGGGATCACCGGGGAGCTGTTTTTT,CASSPQGGITGELFF
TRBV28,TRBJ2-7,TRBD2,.,TGTGCCAGCAGTATACGGACTAGCGGAGCCATATTC,CASSIRTSGAIF
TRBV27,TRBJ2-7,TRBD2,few,TGTGCCAGCAGTTCCCTCAAGCGGCGGGGGGTCGAGCAGTACTTC,CASSSLKRRGVEQYF
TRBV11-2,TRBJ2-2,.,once,TGTGCCAGCAGCTTGGGAGCGCGCAGCTGGAACACCGGGGAGCTGTTTTTT,CASSLGARSWNTGELFF
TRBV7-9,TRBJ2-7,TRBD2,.,TGTGCCAGCAGCTCACAAGACCTCGGACTAGCCGACGAGCAGTACTTC,CASSSQDLGLADEQYF
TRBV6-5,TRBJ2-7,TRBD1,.,TGTGCCAGCAGTTACGGACAGGGGGACGAGCAGTACTTC,CASSYGQGDEQYF
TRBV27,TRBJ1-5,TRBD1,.,TGTGCCAGCAGTTCCCCCGGGACAGACAATCAGCCCCAGCATTTT,CASSSPGTDNQPQHF
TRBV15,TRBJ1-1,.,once,TGTGCCACCAGCAGAGATTTTTTAGGCCCTGGCGGGCCTGAAGCTTTCTTT,CATSRDFLGPGGPEAFF
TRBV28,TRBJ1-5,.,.,TGTGCCAGCAGTTTTTCAGTTCATCAGCCCCAGCATTTT,CASSFSVHQPQHF
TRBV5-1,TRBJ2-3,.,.,TGCGCCAGCAGCTTACAGGGAATAGGAGATACGCAGTATTTT,CASSLQGIGDTQYF
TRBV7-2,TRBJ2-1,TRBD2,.,TGTGCCAGCAGCTTAAGGGGACTAGCGGCTGTTAGCTCCTACAATGAGCAGTTCTTC,CASSLRGLAAVSSYNEQFF
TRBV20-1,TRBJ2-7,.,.,TGCAGTGTTTCTCTTCCCGGCGAGCAGTACTTC,CSVSLPGEQYF
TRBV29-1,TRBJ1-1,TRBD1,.,TGCAGCGCTCACCAGGGGGCGAGGGTCAGTGAAGCTTTCTTT,CSAHQGARVSEAFF
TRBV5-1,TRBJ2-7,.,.,TGCGCCAGCAGCTGGATTACGGGACTCTCTGAGCAGTACTTC,CASSWITGLSEQYF
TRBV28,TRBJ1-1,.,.,TGTGCCAGCCCACCATCACAGGGTATGAACACTGAAGCTTTCTTT,CASPPSQGMNTEAFF
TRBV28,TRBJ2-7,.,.,TGTGCCAGCAGTTTTGTCCCTAGAACGGAGCAGTACTTC,CASSFVPRTEQYF
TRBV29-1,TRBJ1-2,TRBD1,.,TGCAGCGTTACGGCCTACAGGGGGCAGGATGGCTACACCTTC,CSVTAYRGQDGYTF
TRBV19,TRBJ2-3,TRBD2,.,TGTGCCAGTAGTATTAATGGAGCGGGAGCCGATACGCAGTATTTT,CASSINGAGADTQYF
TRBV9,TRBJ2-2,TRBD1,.,TGTGCCAGCAGTGGGACAGGGGGCGGCACCGGGGAGCTGTTTTTT,CASSGTGGGTGELFF
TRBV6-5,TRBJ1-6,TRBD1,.,TGTGCCAGCAGCCCCCGCTGGACAGGGGTCTCACCCCTCCACTTT,CASSPRWTGVSPLHF
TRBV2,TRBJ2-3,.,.,TGTGCCAGCAGTGACAGGGTAGTATCCACAGATACGCAGTATTTT,CASSDRVVSTDTQYF
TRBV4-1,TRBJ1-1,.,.,TGCGCCAGCAGCGAAGCCCGCGGGCTGGACACTGAAGCTTTCTTT,CASSEARGLDTEAFF
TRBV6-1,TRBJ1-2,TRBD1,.,TGTGCCAGCAGTGACCGGACGACAGGGAAGGATGGCTACACCTTC,CASSDRTTGKDGYTF
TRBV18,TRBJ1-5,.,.,TGTGCCAGCTCACCACAGAAAAAGGGGGAGCTTTATAGCAATCAGCCCCAGCATTTT,CASSPQKKGELYSNQPQHF
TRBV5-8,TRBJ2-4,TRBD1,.,TGTGCCAGCACTAGGGGACAGGATCCCCTAAAAAACATTCAGTACTTC,CASTRGQDPLKNIQYF
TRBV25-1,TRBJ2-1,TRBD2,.,TGTGCCACCGGCCCCCCCCTAAGCGGGGGAACTTACAATGAGCAGTTCTTC,CATGPPLSGGTYNEQFF
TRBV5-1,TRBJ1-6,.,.,TGCGCCAGCAGCTTCCAGGGGAGTAATTCACCCCTCCACTTT,CASSFQGSNSPLHF
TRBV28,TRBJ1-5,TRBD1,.,TGTGCCAGCAGTTGGGGGGGACAGGGTGGAAGCAATCAGCCCCAGCATTTT,CASSWGGQGGSNQPQHF
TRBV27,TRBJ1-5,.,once,TGTGCCAGCAGCAGGGGATTTGGTGATCAGCCCCAGCATTTT,CASSRGFGDQPQHF
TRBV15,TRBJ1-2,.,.,TGTGCCACCAGCAGAGATCGTCAGGGCTATGGCTACACCTTC,CATSRDRQGYGYTF
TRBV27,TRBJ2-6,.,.,TGTGCCAGCAGTTTGAGCTCTGGGGCCAACGTCCTGACTTTC,CASSLSSGANVLTF
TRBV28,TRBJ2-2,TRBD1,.,TGTGCCAACCACCTCAGGGGGCAGGCCGGGGAGCTGTTTTTT,CANHLRGQAGELFF
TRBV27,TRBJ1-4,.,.,TGTGCCACCGCGAGGTACACGGCTAATGAAAAACTGTTTTTT,CATARYTANEKLFF
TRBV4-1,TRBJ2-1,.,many,TGCGCCAGCAGTCGTGAGGTCGGCGCGGACTACAATGAGCAGTTCTTC,CASSREVGADYNEQFF
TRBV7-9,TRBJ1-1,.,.,TGTGCCAGCAGACAGATAAACAGGGCCCTTAAGCAGTGGGAAGCTTTCTTT,CASRQINRALKQWEAFF
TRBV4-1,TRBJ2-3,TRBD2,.,TGCGCCAGCAGCCTAAGACTAGCGGGCCTCACAGATACGCAGTATTTT,CASSLRLAGLTDTQYF
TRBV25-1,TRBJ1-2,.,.,TGTGCCAGCAGTGATGAACAGGGTGGCTATGGCTACACCTTC,CASSDEQGGYGYTF
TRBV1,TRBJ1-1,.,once,TGCACCAGCAGCCAAGATCCCAGGGACACTGAAGCTTTCTTT,CTSSQDPRDTEAFF
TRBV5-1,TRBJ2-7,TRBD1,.,TGCGCCAGCAGAAGGGGACAGGGGGCTAACGAGCAGTACTTC,CASRRGQGANEQYF
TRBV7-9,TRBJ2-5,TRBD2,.,TGTGCCAGCAGCCGTCATAGCGGGAACCAAGAGACCCAGTACTTC,CASSRHSGNQETQYF
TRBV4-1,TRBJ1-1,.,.,TGCGCCAGCAGCCCGGAAAGGGGAGGGAACACTGAAGCTTTCTTT,CASSPERGGNTEAFF
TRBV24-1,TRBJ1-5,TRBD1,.,TGTGCCACCAGTGATTCGTTCGGGACAGGGGATCAGCCCCAGCATTTT,CATSDSFGTGDQPQHF
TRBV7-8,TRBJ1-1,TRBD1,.,TGTGCCAGCAGCTTGCGACAGGGGGGGGCCACTGAAGCTTTCTTT,CASSLRQGGATEAFF
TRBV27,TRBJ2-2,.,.,TGTGCCAGCAGTCCTCAGGGGACCGGGGAGCTGTTTTTT,CASSPQGTGELFF
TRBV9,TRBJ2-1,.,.,TGTGCCAGCAGCCCGATGCGGGTCGTCTACAATGAGCAGTTCTTC,CASSPMRVVYNEQFF
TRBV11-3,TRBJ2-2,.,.,TGTGCCAGCAGCTTGGGCCAGTCTCACACCGGGGAGCTGTTTTTT,CASSLGQSHTGELFF
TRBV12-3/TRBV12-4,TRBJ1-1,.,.,TGTGCCAGCAGTCTGCAGTGGAACACTGAAGCTTTCTTT,CASSLQWNTEAFF
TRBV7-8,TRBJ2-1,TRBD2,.,TGTGCCAGCAGCTTCTCGATGGCTAGCGGGAGGATCCATGAGCAGTTCTTC,CASSFSMASGRIHEQFF
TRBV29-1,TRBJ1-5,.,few,TGCAGCGTTAAGGAGGGTTCTCGTTGGGCGCCCCAGCATTTT,CSVKEGSRWAPQHF